The 10 T cell receptor beta chains presented below share a single source sample, sequenced in a study of T cell repertoires in cytomegalovirus infection. TCRdb redid the calling of the reads with MiXCR, one entry per CDR3 protein. The sample includes roughly 300,000 distinct CDR3 sequences, roughly 9.5% of them seen just once. Sequences were obtained from PBMCs. These receptors were collected from a human donor in good health (CMV status not recorded). Some clones in this sample may be carry-over from other donors' samples.

This clonotype was seen at least ten times. This chain joins TRBV7-8 and TRBJ1-4; D uncertain. V lost 0 bases and J 4 bases, leaving 6 bases between the germline ends. This CDR3 spans 14 amino acids. CDR1 SGHVS and CDR2 FQNEAQ come from the germline V gene. CDR3 DNA: TGTGCCAGCAGCTTAGCCGGAGTTAATGAAAAACTGTTTTTT. Its translation: CASSLAGVNEKLFF.

This clonotype has more than one count but fewer than ten. The chain uses TRBV30 and TRBJ2-1; D is possibly TRBD2 (5 bases). Deletions cut 2 bases from V and 7 bases from J, with 15 bases between. CDR1 is GTSNPN and CDR2 is SVGIG in the germline V gene (reference sequence). This CDR3 comprises 14 residues. The CDR3, as DNA: TGTGCCTGGAGTTCACAGCGGTTGGGGAATGAGCAGTTCTTC. Residues: CAWSSQRLGNEQFF.

In this sample, this clonotype turned up a few times. V usage is TRBV4-3 and J usage is TRBJ2-3, with 12 bases lining up with TRBD2. The length of the CDR3 is 16 residues. V shed 1 base and J 2 bases; nucleotides not matched to a gene: 1. CDR1 and CDR2 from the germline V gene are LGHNA and YSLEER. CDR3 sequence: CASSQGLAGATDTQYF. The CDR3 DNA is TGCGCCAGCAGCCAAGGACTAGCGGGAGCCACAGATACGCAGTATTTT.

This clonotype has a handful of counts. V is TRBV11-2 and J is TRBJ1-4; possible D gene TRBD1, 5 bases. The CDR3 covers 14 residues. CDR1 and CDR2 (germline): SGHAT, FQNNGV. Trimming took 1 base from V and 8 from J, leaving 11 bases between them. The CDR3 protein is CASSLGGHQEKLFF. In nucleotides, the CDR3 is TGTGCCAGCAGCTTAGGAGGACACCAGGAAAAACTGTTTTTT.

This clonotype was recorded at least ten times. The rearrangement uses TRBV7-2 and TRBJ1-1; the match to TRBD1 covers 9 bases. Germline V gives CDR1 SGHTA, CDR2 FQGNSA. V was pared by 6 bases and J by 2 bases, with 7 bases of the junction left unmatched. The CDR3 spans 15 residues. CDR3 in DNA: TGTGCCAGCAGGCTCCCCACAGGGGGCAACACTGAAGCTTTCTTT. Translated: CASRLPTGGNTEAFF.

Many counts were recorded for this clonotype. The rearrangement joins TRBV7-2 to TRBJ2-7; 8 nucleotides line up with TRBD1. Germline V CDR1 and CDR2: SGHTA, FQGNSA. The V gene end was trimmed by 5 bases and the J gene end by 4 bases; junction bases not matched to a gene: 13. This CDR3 contains 16 residues. The CDR3 region has the DNA TGTGCCAGCAGCCGCCAGGGGGCCGGAACCTCTTACGAGCAGTACTTC. Protein product: CASSRQGAGTSYEQYF. Looking up the rest from reference TRBV7-2 and TRBJ2-7 gives the full variable domain: GAGVSQSPSNKVTEKGKDVELRCDPISGHTALYWYRQSLGQGLEFLIYFQGNSAPDKSGLPSDRFSAERTGGSVSTLTIQRTQQEDSAVYLCASSRQGAGTSYEQYFGPGTRLTVT.

This clonotype was recorded many times. The chain joins TRBV4-2 to TRBJ2-5; TRBD1 matches 12 bases. V was clipped by 1 base and J by 4 bases; unmatched bases: 19. CDR1 is LGHNA and CDR2 is YNFKEQ in the germline V gene. The CDR3 totals 21 residues. This CDR3 reads CASSQGAGQGASRGTIETQYF. In DNA form, the CDR3 reads TGTGCCAGCAGCCAAGGTGCGGGACAGGGGGCCAGCCGGGGCACGATAGAGACCCAGTACTTC.

This clonotype was recorded many times. The chain combines TRBV12-3 or TRBV12-4 with TRBJ2-7; either TRBD1 or TRBD2 may fit D (6 bases each). V gave up 6 bases and J gave up 3 bases, with 15 bases separating them. There are 14 residues in the CDR3. In DNA form, the CDR3 reads TGTGCCAGCAGCCCCCGGGGGCAAGACTACGAGCAGTACTTC. Translation gives CASSPRGQDYEQYF.

This chain uses TRBV28 with TRBJ1-5, with TRBD1 matching over 7 bases. The V segment lost 7 bases and the J segment 4 bases; nucleotides outside the gene matches: 10. CDR1 and CDR2 from the germline V gene are MDHEN and SYDVKM. The length of the CDR3 is 15 residues. In DNA, the CDR3 is TGTGCCAGCATCCCCCCTGGGACAGCAAATCAGCCCCAGCATTTT. As protein: CASIPPGTANQPQHF. Together with reference TRBV28 and TRBJ1-5, the CDR3 gives the full variable domain: DVKVTQSSRYLVKRTGEKVFLECVQDMDHENMFWYRQDPGLGLRLIYFSYDVKMKEKGDIPEGYSVSREKKERFSLILESASTNQTSMYLCASIPPGTANQPQHFGDGTRLSIL.

V and J are TRBV15 and TRBJ1-4; D unresolved. The V gene's germline CDR1 is LNHNV and CDR2 YYDKDF (reference sequence). The V end was cut by 0 bases, the J end by 6 bases, with 5 bases between. The CDR3 has 13 residues. The CDR3 protein is CATSRDQDEKLFF. In DNA, the CDR3 is TGTGCCACCAGCAGAGATCAAGATGAAAAACTGTTTTTT.